The entry below gives a single T cell receptor (beta chain) sequence along with its context. Looked up from germline, CDR1 is SGHDT and CDR2 is YYEEEE. CDR3 length equals 13 residues. V lost 4 bases and J lost 7, with 12 bases in between. This entry belongs to a study of cytomegalovirus exposure and HLA in healthy donors. The PCR made use of 60 Vbeta and 13 Jbeta primers. Produced via immunoSEQ multiplex PCR; TCRdb's table is partial and in-frame only. The sample carries 100,000 to 150,000 clones, roughly 82% recorded once. Source material: PBMCs. The sequence was collected from a man aged 50-60 years in good health and CMV-seronegative. This sequence joins TRBV5-6 and TRBJ1-5, with D perhaps matching TRBD1 (6 bases). The CDR3 region is CASSNQRGQPQHF. The CDR3, as DNA: TGTGCCAGCAGCAATCAGAGGGGGCAGCCCCAGCATTTT.